These 25 T cell receptor beta chains came from one sample sequenced in a study of untreated major depressive disorder. Measured with immunoSEQ multiplex PCR; TCRdb has only the in-frame clones, and not every one. The sample includes 15,000 to 20,000 clones, 85% seen only once; the top ten take approximately 0.86%. Specimen: CD4+ T cells from PBMCs. All receptors come from a woman in her thirties in good health.

The rearrangement links TRBV29-1 to TRBJ2-2, with TRBD2 matching over 8 bases. Germline loops: CDR1 SQVTM, CDR2 ANQGSEA. Trimming cost V 3 bases and J 5 bases; bases outside gene matches: 2. CDR3 length equals 13 residues. Written as DNA, the CDR3 is TGCAGCGTTGATGGCGGGAGGACCGGGGAGCTGTTTTTT. This encodes CSVDGGRTGELFF.

This clone showed up just a few times. This chain joins TRBV5-3 and TRBJ2-4; TRBD1 is a possible D gene (6 bases). TRBV5-3 is annotated as an ORF whose role is uncertain. The V and J ends lost 4 bases and 4 bases respectively, with 15 bases between them. The CDR3 consists of 15 residues. The CDR3 is CARSNHREPKNIQYF. The CDR3 DNA reads TGTGCCAGAAGCAACCACAGGGAGCCTAAAAACATTCAGTACTTC.

V and J are TRBV7-6 and TRBJ2-7; D gene uncertain. CDR1 and CDR2 (germline): SGHVS, FNYEAQ. V was cut by 2 bases and J by 3 bases, with 11 bases left in between. The CDR3 is made up of 14 amino acids. The CDR3 bases are TGTGCCAGCAGCTTATCCCAGAATAGCTACGAGCAGTACTTC. Translated: CASSLSQNSYEQYF.

The chain couples TRBV16 to TRBJ1-1; D gene ambiguous. Germline-derived CDR1 and CDR2 are KGHSY and FQNENV. CDR3 size: 15 residues. V was pared by 1 base and J by 0 bases, with 9 bases between. The CDR3 DNA sequence: TGTGCCAGCAGCCAATTTCAAACCATGAACACTGAAGCTTTCTTT. This gives the protein CASSQFQTMNTEAFF.

This chain joins TRBV10-3 and TRBJ2-2; D remains unclear. CDR3 size: 12 residues. Germline V gene lookup returns CDR1 ENHRY and CDR2 SYGVKD. V was trimmed by 9 bases and J by 3 bases, leaving 8 bases between them. DNA for the CDR3: TGTGCCATAACAGACGACACCGGGGAGCTGTTTTTT. Residues: CAITDDTGELFF.

This chain joins TRBV7-9 and TRBJ2-2; D is unclear. Germline V lookup: CDR1 SEHNR, CDR2 FQNEAQ (reference sequence). The CDR3 extends over 14 amino acids. Trimming took off 2 bases at V and 3 bases at J, with 7 bases between the two ends. The CDR3 DNA reads TGTGCCAGCAGCTTACGAGGCGACACCGGGGAGCTGTTTTTT. Residues: CASSLRGDTGELFF.

By share, this clone counts as medium-sized. This chain uses TRBV5-6 with TRBJ1-2; D not resolved. Trimming left V 0 bases short and J 4 bases short, with 7 bases between. Per germline, CDR1 SGHDT and CDR2 YYEEEE. The CDR3 is 13 residues long. CDR3 residues: CASSLGTAYGYTF. CDR3 coding DNA: TGTGCCAGCAGCTTGGGGACGGCCTATGGCTACACCTTC.

V usage is TRBV27 and J usage is TRBJ1-1, with a weak D call TRBD1 (5 bases). In germline, CDR1 is MNHEY, CDR2 SMNVEV (reference sequence). V lost 8 bases and J lost 1, with 14 bases in between. The CDR3 is 14 residues long. CDR3 loop: CASGTGRRNTEAFF. CDR3 in DNA: TGTGCCAGCGGCACGGGACGCCGGAACACTGAAGCTTTCTTT.

The chain couples TRBV30 to TRBJ2-7; 7 bases are a match to TRBD2. CDR3 length: 12 residues. The J segment lost 3 bases and the V segment lost 4 bases, leaving 3 bases of the junction unmatched. The germline CDR1 and CDR2 sequences are GTSNPN and SVGIG (reference sequence). CDR3 sequence (DNA): TGTGCCTGGAACCGGGACTACTACGAGCAGTACTTC. Protein: CAWNRDYYEQYF.

The genes are TRBV18 and TRBJ1-5; unclear D gene. V was cut by 2 bases and J by 4 bases, with 15 bases left in between. CDR1 is KGHSH, CDR2 LQKENI, per germline. The CDR3 is 16 amino acids. The CDR3 loop reads CASSPNNNIPNQPQHF. DNA for the CDR3: TGTGCCAGCTCACCAAATAATAACATCCCAAATCAGCCCCAGCATTTT.

J is TRBJ2-5 and V is TRBV11-1, with a possible D match to TRBD1 (7 bases). Germline V lookup: CDR1 SGHAT, CDR2 FQDESV (reference sequence). V was cut by 3 bases and J by 1 base, with 15 bases left in between. The CDR3 consists of 16 residues. As DNA, the CDR3 is TGTGCCAGCAGCTTTCACCAGGGGGGCTCCCAAGAGACCCAGTACTTC. This sequence encodes CASSFHQGGSQETQYF.

For this clone: Different DNA sequences within this sample yield the same CDR3. Written as DNA, the CDR3 is TGTGCCAGCAGTGAAACAGCCATGAACACTGAAGCTTTCTTT. Protein sequence: CASSETAMNTEAFF. The V gene is TRBV25-1, the J gene TRBJ1-1; no clear D gene. Germline lookup yields CDR1 MGHDK and CDR2 SYGVNS. Between the trimmed V and J ends, which lost 2 bases and 0 bases, there was a span of 7 bases. CDR3 length: 14 residues.

The rearrangement links TRBV7-9 to TRBJ2-1; D might be TRBD1 or TRBD2, each matching 6 bases. CDR1 and CDR2 from the germline V gene are SEHNR and FQNEAQ (reference sequence). Trimming left V 4 bases short and J 3 bases short, with 13 bases between. The CDR3 covers 15 residues. CDR3 DNA: TGTGCCAGCAGCTGGGGGCGGGGCCTCTACAATGAGCAGTTCTTC. Its protein is CASSWGRGLYNEQFF.

V gene TRBV5-1 combines with J gene TRBJ2-1; 11 bases fit TRBD2. This CDR3 is 16 amino acids long. CDR1 SGHRS and CDR2 YFSETQ come from the germline V gene. J lost 4 bases, V lost 4 bases, and 7 bases had no gene match. For the CDR3, the DNA is TGCGCCAGCAGCCCCCCGGGACTAGCGGTGTACAATGAGCAGTTCTTC. Translation: CASSPPGLAVYNEQFF.

The gene calls are TRBV7-2 and TRBJ1-2; no firm D call. CDR1 is SGHTA and CDR2 is FQGNSA in the germline V gene. The CDR3 has 16 amino acids. V was trimmed by 4 bases and J by 5 bases, leaving 20 bases between them. The CDR3, as DNA: TGTGCCAGCAGCTCACCTTACCTTTCCGGCGGTTATGGCTACACCTTC. This sequence encodes CASSSPYLSGGYGYTF.

The V gene is TRBV9, the J gene TRBJ2-3, with D unresolved. This CDR3 region has 13 residues. Germline CDR1 is SGDLS and CDR2 is YYNGEE. The V end was cut by 0 bases, the J end by 4 bases, with 6 bases between. CDR3 region: CASSVASADTQYF. The CDR3 DNA is TGTGCCAGCAGCGTAGCTAGTGCAGATACGCAGTATTTT.

This clone was seen a few times. The V and J genes are TRBV10-2 and TRBJ2-7; 8 positions match TRBD2. Looked up from germline, CDR1 is WSHSY and CDR2 is SAAADI. With V trimmed by 5 bases and J by 2 bases, 5 bases remained unmatched. The CDR3 consists of 14 residues. The DNA for the CDR3 is TGCGCCAGCAGTTCGAGCGGGGGCCCCTACGAGCAGTACTTC. It encodes CASSSSGGPYEQYF.

J is TRBJ2-5 and V is TRBV7-6; 9 bases map to TRBD2. Germline trimming cut 3 bases from V and 1 base from J; bases unmatched to any gene: 6. The CDR3 has 16 residues. Germline V gene sequence: CDR1 SGHVS, CDR2 FNYEAQ. The CDR3 reads CASSFSAGGPQETQYF. In DNA form, the CDR3 reads TGTGCCAGCAGCTTTTCGGCGGGAGGGCCCCAAGAGACCCAGTACTTC.

The CDR3 nucleotides are TGTGCCAGCAGTAGCGGGAGAAACAAAAACATTCAGTACTTC. Encoded protein: CASSSGRNKNIQYF. The chain joins TRBV2 to TRBJ2-4; 8 nucleotides line up with TRBD2. Trimming cost V 5 bases and J 3 bases; bases outside gene matches: 3. The CDR3 extends over 14 amino acids. Germline assignment: CDR1 SNHLY and CDR2 FYNNEI.

The J gene is TRBJ1-2, the V gene TRBV28, with D maybe TRBD1 (6 bases). Trimming removed 2 bases from V and 4 bases from J, with 11 bases in between. Germline CDR1 is MDHEN and CDR2 is SYDVKM. The CDR3 contains 14 residues. CDR3 DNA sequence: TGTGCCAGCAGTTTAAACGTAGGGGGCTATGGCTACACCTTC. As protein: CASSLNVGGYGYTF.

The CDR3 loop is CASSPAYSSGRAYNEQFF. The CDR3 coding sequence is TGTGCCAGCAGCCCAGCTTATAGTAGCGGGAGGGCCTACAATGAGCAGTTCTTC. The genes are TRBV9 and TRBJ2-1; 11 nucleotides agree with TRBD2. Losses at the gene ends were 4 bases for V and 2 bases for J; bases not matched to a gene: 11. There are 18 residues in the CDR3. Germline CDR1 and CDR2: SGDLS and YYNGEE.

This chain uses TRBV7-3 with TRBJ2-1; TRBD1 agrees at 7 bases. After removal of 5 bases from V and 1 base from J, the junction contained 5 bases not matched to a gene. The CDR3 has 15 residues. CDR1 and CDR2 (germline): SGHTA, FQGTGA. In DNA, the CDR3 is TGTGCCAGCAGCAAAACGGGACAGTCCTACAATGAGCAGTTCTTC. As protein: CASSKTGQSYNEQFF.

The V call is TRBV2, the J call TRBJ2-2; TRBD1 might be the D (6 bases). Per germline, CDR1 SNHLY and CDR2 FYNNEI. The CDR3 runs 15 residues. With 6 bases removed from V and 0 bases from J, the gap between germline ends came to 11 bases. The CDR3 is CASRGGQANTGELFF. Here the CDR3 DNA reads TGTGCCAGCAGAGGGGGTCAAGCGAACACCGGGGAGCTGTTTTTT.

The chain is built from TRBV2 and TRBJ2-5, with TRBD2 as a possible D gene (5 bases). The germline CDR1 and CDR2 sequences are SNHLY and FYNNEI. Trimming removed 7 bases at V and 4 bases at J, with 10 bases between. The length of the CDR3 is 12 residues. CDR3 nucleotides: TGTGCCAGCACCCGAGGAGGAGAGACCCAGTACTTC. Its translation is CASTRGGETQYF.

The chain couples TRBV6-5 to TRBJ1-2; TRBD1 is a possible D gene (5 bases). Germline values: CDR1 MNHEY, CDR2 SVGAGI. Trimming stripped 6 bases from V and 8 bases from J, with 13 bases between. The CDR3 is 12 amino acids. Here the CDR3 DNA reads TGTGCCAGCAGCATAACAGGATCCGGCTACACCTTC. Its translation is CASSITGSGYTF.